This T cell receptor (beta chain) was sequenced for a study of T-cell memory formation after mild COVID-19. Germline V gives CDR1 SGHDN, CDR2 FVKESK. The CDR3 has 14 amino acids. V was trimmed by 5 bases and J by 6 bases, leaving 15 bases between them. TCRdb ran MiXCR on the 5' RACE reads and lists one entry per CDR3 protein. This table holds around 440,000 distinct CDR3 sequences, roughly 18% found once. Regarding the study as a whole: Memory sampled before infection contained some responding clones, suggesting cross-reactive memory joined. Confirmation was lacking for SARS-CoV-2 specificity of second-wave clones that peaked on day 37.

For this clonotype: Its antigen is undetermined.

This clonotype originated in an adult woman who had mild COVID-19 (a few samples of this study predate the infection). Cell type and time point are not known. The chain links TRBV14 to TRBJ2-3; no clear D. Input material: PBMCs or a T cell subset sorted from them (not recorded which). The CDR3 is CASSYGLIRDTQYF. For the CDR3, the DNA is TGTGCCAGCAGCTACGGCCTAATCAGGGATACGCAGTATTTT.